One sample yielded the 15 T cell receptor beta chains listed below, sequenced in a study of CD8+ T cells in alopecia areata listed by TCRdb under 2018. The intended sense of this specimen's time point label: less than 25 weeks on oral tofacitinib. Per the publication, the treatment or condition label means: oral pan-JAK inhibitor, 5-10 mg twice daily. The library was built by means of the immunoSEQ multiplex PCR assay. For TCR sequencing, RNA was extracted from every sample and reverse transcribed into cDNA to serve as template. This immuneACCESS table, as held by TCRdb, lists in-frame sequences with V and J called but not all clones. Of the missing ones, under half trace to an unresolved V gene in checked studies; the others have no known cause. The sample table holds around 290,000 clones, of which roughly 60% were seen once. The ten largest account for 1.8% of the sample. Sequencing was performed on CD4+ T cells sorted from blood, taken at week 24, from a patient treated with tofacitinib. Receptor source: a human donor with alopecia areata.

The chain joins TRBV6-5 to TRBJ2-3; D unresolved. Germline V gives CDR1 MNHEY, CDR2 SVGAGI. The CDR3 has 12 residues. Trimming pared 5 bases from V and 6 bases from J, leaving 9 bases between. CDR3 sequence: CASSSIEDTQYF. CDR3 coding DNA: TGTGCCAGCAGTAGTATTGAGGATACGCAGTATTTT.

The chain employs TRBV15 and TRBJ2-7; either TRBD1 or TRBD2 may fit D (5 bases each). The CDR3 runs to 12 residues. Per the germline V gene, CDR1 is LNHNV and CDR2 is YYDKDF (reference sequence). V gave up 5 bases and J gave up 5 bases, with 10 bases separating them. Here the CDR3 reads CATSGTVHEQYF. The CDR3 DNA sequence: TGTGCCACCAGCGGGACCGTCCACGAGCAGTACTTC.

This clone was counted between two and nine times. The chain carries TRBV4-3 and TRBJ1-1, with 8 bases aligning to TRBD1. Germline V CDR1 and CDR2: LGHNA, YSLEER. The junction had 8 bases not matched to a gene; V was cut back by 6 bases and J by 8 bases. CDR3 size: 13 residues. The CDR3: CASRPDRGPEAFF. The CDR3 nucleotides are TGCGCCAGCAGACCTGACAGGGGTCCCGAAGCTTTCTTT.

The V gene is TRBV4-1, the J gene TRBJ1-5; tentatively, D is TRBD1 (6 bases). CDR3 size: 16 residues. V gave up 4 bases and J gave up 6 bases, with 19 bases separating them. Germline V gene lookup returns CDR1 MGHRA and CDR2 YSYEKL. CDR3 amino acids: CASSRTGGREGQPQHF. CDR3 nucleotide sequence: TGCGCCAGCAGCCGCACGGGGGGGCGGGAAGGTCAGCCCCAGCATTTT.

This chain connects TRBV30 to TRBJ1-2; 9 bases agree with TRBD1. CDR3 length equals 13 residues. J lost 6 bases, V lost 2 bases, and 4 bases had no gene match. CDR1 is GTSNPN and CDR2 is SVGIG in the germline V gene (reference sequence). The CDR3 loop is CAWSYRGPDGYTF. The CDR3 nucleotides are TGTGCCTGGAGTTACAGGGGGCCCGATGGCTACACCTTC.

The chain uses TRBV6-5 and TRBJ2-6; D may be TRBD2 (6 bases). The CDR3 totals 15 residues. Germline V gene data show CDR1 as MNHEY and CDR2 as SVGAGI. Trimming took 4 bases from V and 0 from J, leaving 7 bases between them. The CDR3 sequence is CASSSDYSGANVLTF. The CDR3 DNA is TGTGCCAGCAGTTCGGACTACTCTGGGGCCAACGTCCTGACTTTC.

The V and J genes are TRBV25-1 and TRBJ2-5; tentatively, D is TRBD1 (6 bases). Trimming shortened V by 7 bases and J by 7 bases, and 16 bases separated the two germline ends. Germline V gene sequence: CDR1 MGHDK, CDR2 SYGVNS. The CDR3 totals 13 residues. The chain's CDR3 is CASKAEPRGTQYF. The CDR3 nucleotides are TGTGCCAGCAAGGCGGAACCCAGGGGGACCCAGTACTTC.

The chain carries TRBV4-1 and TRBJ1-4; D not resolved. V lost 5 bases to trimming and J lost 7 bases, with 14 bases between them. From germline, CDR1 is MGHRA and CDR2 YSYEKL. The CDR3 has 14 amino acids. The CDR3 DNA reads as TGCGCCAGCAGCTTCGACATAATTGGTGAAAAACTGTTTTTT. Its translation: CASSFDIIGEKLFF.

The chain links TRBV6-1 to TRBJ2-2; TRBD1 is a possible D gene (5 bases). Per the germline V gene, CDR1 is MNHNS and CDR2 is SASEGT. CDR3 length: 14 residues. The germline V and J ends were trimmed by 8 bases and 5 bases, with 15 bases remaining between them. DNA for the CDR3: TGTGCCAGCCTCCCGGCAGGGTGGACCGGGGAGCTGTTTTTT. It is translated as CASLPAGWTGELFF.

This chain links TRBV5-5 with TRBJ2-7; D remains unclear. The length of the CDR3 is 13 residues. The V and J ends lost 7 bases and 1 base respectively, with 12 bases between them. CDR1 is SGHKS, CDR2 YYEKEE, per germline (reference sequence). The CDR3 loop is CASRLDPSYEQYF. The CDR3 bases are TGTGCCAGCCGTTTGGACCCATCCTACGAGCAGTACTTC.

Only a few counts were recorded for this clone. V usage is TRBV5-1 and J usage is TRBJ1-6; weak D call: TRBD1 (5 bases). CDR3 size: 14 residues. Germline CDR1 and CDR2: SGHRS and YFSETQ. With 0 bases removed from V and 5 bases from J, the gap between germline ends came to 6 bases. This chain's CDR3 is CASSLGQNNSPLHF. Written as DNA, the CDR3 is TGCGCCAGCAGCTTGGGACAGAATAATTCACCCCTCCACTTT.

The chain is built from TRBV7-2 and TRBJ1-1, with D possibly TRBD1 on 6 matching bases. Germline V gene data show CDR1 as SGHTA and CDR2 as FQGNSA. The CDR3 runs to 14 residues. V lost 5 bases to trimming and J lost 0 bases, with 10 bases between them. CDR3 nucleotide sequence: TGTGCCAGCAGCCCGGACAGAATGAACACTGAAGCTTTCTTT. This encodes CASSPDRMNTEAFF.

The rearrangement links TRBV29-1 to TRBJ1-1; D not certain. CDR1 SQVTM and CDR2 ANQGSEA come from the germline V gene. V lost 3 bases to trimming and J lost 0 bases, with 8 bases between them. The CDR3 contains 13 residues. The CDR3 nucleotides are TGCAGCGTTGATTCAGGTTTGAACACTGAAGCTTTCTTT. Translating it yields CSVDSGLNTEAFF.

The chain links TRBV29-1 to TRBJ2-5; D call uncertain. Trimming removed 5 bases at V and 0 bases at J, with 13 bases between. CDR1 is SQVTM, CDR2 ANQGSEA, per germline. The CDR3 consists of 14 residues. The CDR3 coding sequence is TGCAGCGTTTACCCGGGTGGGTACCAAGAGACCCAGTACTTC. It codes for CSVYPGGYQETQYF.

This clone occurred a few times. This rearrangement joins TRBV5-1 to TRBJ2-6; 7 positions agree with TRBD1. From germline, CDR1 is SGHRS and CDR2 YFSETQ. Germline trimming cut 4 bases from V and 2 bases from J; bases unmatched to any gene: 6. The CDR3 contains 16 residues. The CDR3 sequence is CASSPPQGAGANVLTF. DNA for the CDR3: TGCGCCAGCAGCCCCCCTCAGGGGGCTGGGGCCAACGTCCTGACTTTC.